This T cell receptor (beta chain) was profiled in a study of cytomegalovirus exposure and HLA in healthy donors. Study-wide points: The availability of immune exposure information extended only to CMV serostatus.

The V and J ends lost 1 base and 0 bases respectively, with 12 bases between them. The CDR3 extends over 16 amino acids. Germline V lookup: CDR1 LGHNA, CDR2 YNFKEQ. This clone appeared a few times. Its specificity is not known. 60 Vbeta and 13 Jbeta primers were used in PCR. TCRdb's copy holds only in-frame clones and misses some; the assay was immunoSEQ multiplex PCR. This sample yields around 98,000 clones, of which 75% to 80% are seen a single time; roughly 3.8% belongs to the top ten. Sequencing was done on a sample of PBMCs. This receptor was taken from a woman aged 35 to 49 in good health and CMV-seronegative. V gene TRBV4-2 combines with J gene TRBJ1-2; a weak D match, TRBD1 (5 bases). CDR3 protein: CASSQGVGLANYGYTF. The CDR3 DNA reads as TGTGCCAGCAGCCAAGGGGTGGGGCTAGCTAACTATGGCTACACCTTC.